This T cell receptor (beta chain) came from a study of patients and donors after allogeneic stem cell transplantation. A few counts support this clonotype. This CDR3 is built from 15 residues. Deletions cut 6 bases from V and 5 bases from J, with 17 bases between. A single record per CDR3 protein comes from TCRdb applying MiXCR to the RT-PCR reads. The data show 150,000 to 200,000 distinct CDR3 sequences, with approximately 24% seen just once and roughly a quarter held by the top ten. The source is a human donor who was either an allogeneic HSCT recipient or a stem cell or donor lymphocyte infusion donor (not recorded which). It is not recorded whose cells these are; they may come from a transplant donor. Material: blood, either unsorted or a sorted T cell fraction (not recorded which). The J gene is TRBJ2-1, the V gene TRBV12-3 or TRBV12-4; a possible D gene is TRBD2 (7 bases). CDR3 bases: TGTGCCAGCAGACCGTGGGGGGGCCATAACAATGAGCAGTTCTTC. Translating it yields CASRPWGGHNNEQFF.